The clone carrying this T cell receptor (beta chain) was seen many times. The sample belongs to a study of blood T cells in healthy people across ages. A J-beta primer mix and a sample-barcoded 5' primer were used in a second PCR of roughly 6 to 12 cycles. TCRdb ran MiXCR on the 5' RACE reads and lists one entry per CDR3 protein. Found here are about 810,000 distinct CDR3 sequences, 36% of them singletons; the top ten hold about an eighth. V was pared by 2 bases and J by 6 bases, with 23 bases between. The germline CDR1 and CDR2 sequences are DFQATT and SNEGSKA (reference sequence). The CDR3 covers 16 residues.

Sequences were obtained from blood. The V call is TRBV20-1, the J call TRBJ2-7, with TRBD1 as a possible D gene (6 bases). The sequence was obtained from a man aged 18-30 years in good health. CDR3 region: CSARPTGQFTRGEQYF. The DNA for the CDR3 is TGCAGTGCTAGACCCACAGGGCAGTTTACCAGGGGCGAGCAGTACTTC.